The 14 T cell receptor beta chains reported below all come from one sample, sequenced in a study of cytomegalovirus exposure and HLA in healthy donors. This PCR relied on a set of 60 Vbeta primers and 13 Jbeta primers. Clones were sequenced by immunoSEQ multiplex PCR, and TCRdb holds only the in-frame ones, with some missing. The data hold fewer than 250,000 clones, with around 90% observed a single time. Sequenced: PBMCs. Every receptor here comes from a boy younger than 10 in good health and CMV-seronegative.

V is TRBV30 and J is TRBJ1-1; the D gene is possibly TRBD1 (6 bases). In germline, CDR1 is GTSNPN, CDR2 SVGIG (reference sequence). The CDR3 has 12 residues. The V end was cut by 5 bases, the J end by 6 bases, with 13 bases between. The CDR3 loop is CAWERGGAEAFF. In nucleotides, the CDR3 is TGTGCCTGGGAGAGGGGGGGCGCTGAAGCTTTCTTT.

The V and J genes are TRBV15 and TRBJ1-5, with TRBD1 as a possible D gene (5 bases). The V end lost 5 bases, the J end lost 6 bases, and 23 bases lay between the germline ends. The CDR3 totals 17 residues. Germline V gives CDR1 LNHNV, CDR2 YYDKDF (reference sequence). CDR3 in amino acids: CATSSPFGGKDRQPQHF. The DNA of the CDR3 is TGTGCCACCAGCTCCCCCTTCGGGGGGAAAGATCGTCAGCCCCAGCATTTT.

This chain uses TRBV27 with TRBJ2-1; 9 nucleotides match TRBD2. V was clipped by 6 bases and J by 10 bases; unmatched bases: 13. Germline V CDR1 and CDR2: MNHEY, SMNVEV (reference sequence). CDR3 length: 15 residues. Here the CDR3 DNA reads TGTGCCAGCAGACCTTTAGGCTCTAGCGGGACGGAGCAGTTCTTC. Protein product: CASRPLGSSGTEQFF.

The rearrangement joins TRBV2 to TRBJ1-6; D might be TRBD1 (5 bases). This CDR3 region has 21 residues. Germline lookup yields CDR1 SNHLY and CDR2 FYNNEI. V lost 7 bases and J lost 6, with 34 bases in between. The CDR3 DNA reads TGTGCCAGCAACCCCCGCCGCCAATACGGCCTGGGGACTAAGGTTAATTCACCCCTCCACTTT. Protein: CASNPRRQYGLGTKVNSPLHF.

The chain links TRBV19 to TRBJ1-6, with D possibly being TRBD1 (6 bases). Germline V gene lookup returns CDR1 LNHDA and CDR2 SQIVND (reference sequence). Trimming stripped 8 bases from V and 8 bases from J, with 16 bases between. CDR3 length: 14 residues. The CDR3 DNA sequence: TGTGCCAGTTCGGAAGCAGGGACATATTCACCCCTCCACTTT. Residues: CASSEAGTYSPLHF.

This CDR3 reads CASSQGGGRRGEQFF. CDR3 in DNA: TGCGCCAGCAGCCAAGGTGGAGGGAGGCGGGGTGAGCAGTTCTTC. This sequence joins TRBV4-1 and TRBJ2-1; a possible D gene is TRBD2 (6 bases). V gave up 1 base and J gave up 9 bases, with 16 bases separating them. The CDR3 spans 15 residues. Germline CDR1 is MGHRA and CDR2 is YSYEKL.

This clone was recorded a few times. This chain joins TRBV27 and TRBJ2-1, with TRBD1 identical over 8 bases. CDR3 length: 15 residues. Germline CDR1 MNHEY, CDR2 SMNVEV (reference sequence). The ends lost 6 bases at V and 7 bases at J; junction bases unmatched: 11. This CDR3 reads CASSPPGTGDNEQFF. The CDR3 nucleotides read TGTGCCAGCAGCCCTCCCGGGACAGGAGATAATGAGCAGTTCTTC.

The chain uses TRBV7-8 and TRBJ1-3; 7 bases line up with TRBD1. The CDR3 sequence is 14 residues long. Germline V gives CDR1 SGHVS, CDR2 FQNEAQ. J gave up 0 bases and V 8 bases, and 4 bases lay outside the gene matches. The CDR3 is CASARDSSGNTIYF. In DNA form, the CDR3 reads TGTGCCAGCGCCCGGGACAGCTCTGGAAACACCATATATTTT.

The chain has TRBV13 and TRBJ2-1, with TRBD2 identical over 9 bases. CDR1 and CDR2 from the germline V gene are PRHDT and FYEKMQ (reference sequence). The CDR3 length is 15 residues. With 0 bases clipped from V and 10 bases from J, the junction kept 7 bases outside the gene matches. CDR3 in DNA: TGTGCCAGCAGCTTAGGGGCGGGGGGGCATAAGGAGCAGTTCTTC. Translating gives CASSLGAGGHKEQFF.

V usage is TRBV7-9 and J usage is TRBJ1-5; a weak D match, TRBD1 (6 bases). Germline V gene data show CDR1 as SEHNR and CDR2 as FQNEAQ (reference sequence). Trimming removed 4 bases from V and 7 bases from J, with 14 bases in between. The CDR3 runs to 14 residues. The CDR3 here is CASSSDTGKQPQHF. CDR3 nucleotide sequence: TGTGCCAGCAGCTCTGATACAGGGAAACAGCCCCAGCATTTT.

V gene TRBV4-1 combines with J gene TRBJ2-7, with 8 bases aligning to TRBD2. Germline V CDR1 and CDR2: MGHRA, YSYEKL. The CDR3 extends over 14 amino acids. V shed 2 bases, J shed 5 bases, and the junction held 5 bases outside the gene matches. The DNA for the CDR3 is TGCGCCAGCAGCCAACCCCGGGAGGGCCACGAGCAGTACTTC. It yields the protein CASSQPREGHEQYF.

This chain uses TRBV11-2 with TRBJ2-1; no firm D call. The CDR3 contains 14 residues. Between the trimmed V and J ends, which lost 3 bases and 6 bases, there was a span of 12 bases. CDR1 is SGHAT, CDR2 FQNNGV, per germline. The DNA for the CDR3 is TGTGCCAGCAGCTTGGTAGCACCTCCCAATGAGCAGTTCTTC. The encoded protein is CASSLVAPPNEQFF. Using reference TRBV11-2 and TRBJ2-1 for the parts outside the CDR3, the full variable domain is EAGVAQSPRYKIIEKRQSVAFWCNPISGHATLYWYQQILGQGPKLLIQFQNNGVVDDSQLPKDRFSAERLKGVDSTLKIQPAKLEDSAVYLCASSLVAPPNEQFFGPGTRLTVL.

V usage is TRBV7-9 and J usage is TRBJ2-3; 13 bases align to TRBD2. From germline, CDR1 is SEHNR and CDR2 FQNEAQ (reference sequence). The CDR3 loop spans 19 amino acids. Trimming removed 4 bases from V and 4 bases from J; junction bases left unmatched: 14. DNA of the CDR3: TGTGCCAGCAGCTCGAGACTAGCGGGAGGCGTTTTGATACCAGATACGCAGTATTTT. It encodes CASSSRLAGGVLIPDTQYF.

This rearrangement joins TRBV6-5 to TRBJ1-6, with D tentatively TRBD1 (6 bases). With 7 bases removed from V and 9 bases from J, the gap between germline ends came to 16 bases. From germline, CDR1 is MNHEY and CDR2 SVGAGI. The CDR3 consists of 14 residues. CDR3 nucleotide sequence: TGTGCCAGCACCAACAGGGTCGAGGCTTCACCCCTCCACTTT. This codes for CASTNRVEASPLHF.